This TCR beta chain stems from a study of blood T cell repertoires in COVID-19. The overall study: Specimens from acute and convalescent COVID-19 originated in the United States, Italy and Spain. The analysed material was cDNA or gDNA that came from T cells, B-cell-depleted T cells, or PBMCs.

There are 20 residues in the CDR3. Trimming removed 7 bases at V and 0 bases at J, with 29 bases between. The V gene's germline CDR1 is SGHRS and CDR2 YFSETQ. Per the original methods: For nucleated cells, counts were estimated from reference gene primer amplification. Assay used: immunoSEQ multiplex PCR; TCRdb lists only in-frame clones, some missing. Clonal size and the V and J genes are those of that table, whereas D and trimming came from the DNA. Among roughly 150,000 clones listed, 82% were seen once. The chain combines TRBV5-1 with TRBJ1-3, with D possibly TRBD1 on 5 matching bases. Sequenced: peripheral blood. The source is a human donor with acute or convalescent COVID-19. The donor label of this sample is uncertain. Here the CDR3 reads CASPPPPDSLRGYSGNTIYF. The CDR3 DNA follows: TGCGCCAGCCCTCCACCCCCCGACAGTCTAAGGGGATACTCTGGAAACACCATATATTTT.